A single sample gave rise to the 27 T cell receptor beta chains below, sequenced in a study of blood T cell repertoires in COVID-19. The method was immunoSEQ multiplex PCR; TCRdb's version includes in-frame clones alone and lacks a portion of them. The repertoire holds tens of thousands of clones, with roughly 80% as singletons. The sample taken for sequencing was peripheral blood. The source of these receptors is a man at least 80 years old with acute or convalescent COVID-19.

The genes are TRBV7-8 and TRBJ2-3; 9 bases align to TRBD1. The junction had 15 bases not matched to a gene; V was cut back by 5 bases and J by 6 bases. Germline V CDR1 and CDR2: SGHVS, FQNEAQ. The CDR3 runs 17 residues. CDR3 in DNA: TGTGCCAGCAGCGAGACGGACAGGGGCCCTACCCGTGATACGCAGTATTTT. Residues: CASSETDRGPTRDTQYF. The entire variable domain, with the rest obtained from reference TRBV7-8 and TRBJ2-3, is as follows: GAGVSQSPRYKVAKRGQDVALRCDPISGHVSLFWYQQALGQGPEFLTYFQNEAQLDKSGLPSDRFFAERPEGSVSTLKIQRTQQEDSAVYLCASSETDRGPTRDTQYFGPGTRLTVL.

This sequence joins TRBV7-8 and TRBJ1-1, with 7 nucleotides matching TRBD1. Losses at the gene ends were 2 bases for V and 5 bases for J; bases not matched to a gene: 5. The germline gives CDR1 SGHVS, CDR2 FQNEAQ. The length of the CDR3 is 14 residues. CDR3 in DNA: TGTGCCAGCAGCTTAATACAGGGGCGGACTGAAGCTTTCTTT. Amino acid sequence: CASSLIQGRTEAFF.

The genes are TRBV27 and TRBJ1-5; the D gene is possibly TRBD1 (5 bases). Germline V gene lookup returns CDR1 MNHEY and CDR2 SMNVEV (reference sequence). The CDR3 is made up of 16 amino acids. Trimming pared 6 bases from V and 0 bases from J, leaving 15 bases between. This CDR3 is CASRPSGGFSNQPQHF. The CDR3 nucleotides are TGTGCCAGCAGACCCTCCGGGGGGTTTAGCAATCAGCCCCAGCATTTT.

This clone was observed a few times. The chain combines TRBV6-6 with TRBJ1-6, with 9 bases aligning to TRBD1. The CDR3 runs 19 residues. In germline, CDR1 is MNHNY, CDR2 SVGAGI (reference sequence). The ends lost 5 bases at V and 0 bases at J; junction bases unmatched: 11. This chain's CDR3 is CASSLTGTGLFSYNSPLHF. The CDR3 DNA reads as TGTGCCAGCAGTCTAACCGGGACAGGGCTCTTCTCCTATAATTCACCCCTCCACTTT.

This rearrangement joins TRBV6-5 to TRBJ1-5; 7 bases align to TRBD1. The CDR3 covers 14 residues. With V trimmed by 1 base and J by 6 bases, 3 bases remained unmatched. CDR1 is MNHEY, CDR2 SVGAGI, per germline. The CDR3 DNA follows: TGTGCCAGCAGTTACTTCCAGGGGGGTCAGCCCCAGCATTTT. This gives the protein CASSYFQGGQPQHF.

The sample holds a few counts of this clone. V and J are TRBV6-5 and TRBJ2-2; TRBD2 matches 7 bases. J lost 5 bases, V lost 10 bases, and 10 bases had no gene match. Germline lookup yields CDR1 MNHEY and CDR2 SVGAGI. The CDR3 contains 14 residues. CDR3 coding DNA: TGTGCCACCGCCATGGGGGGGAGGACCGGGGAGCTGTTTTTT. Protein: CATAMGGRTGELFF.

This chain connects TRBV10-3 to TRBJ2-1, with TRBD2 matching over 7 bases. V was clipped by 0 bases and J by 6 bases; unmatched bases: 2. CDR3 length equals 14 residues. CDR1 ENHRY and CDR2 SYGVKD come from the germline V gene. The CDR3 loop is CAISESASGNEQFF. The CDR3 DNA sequence: TGTGCCATCAGTGAGTCAGCTAGCGGCAATGAGCAGTTCTTC.

The chain carries TRBV5-4 and TRBJ2-1; TRBD2 agrees at 9 bases. Losses at the gene ends were 1 base for V and 2 bases for J; bases not matched to a gene: 1. CDR3 length: 15 amino acids. Germline CDR1 reads SGHNT; CDR2 reads YYREEE (reference sequence). The CDR3 nucleotides are TGTGCCAGCAGCTTGAGCGGGGGGCCCTACAATGAGCAGTTCTTC. Its translation: CASSLSGGPYNEQFF.

The chain uses TRBV11-3 and TRBJ2-1; maybe TRBD2 (6 bases). Looked up from germline, CDR1 is SGHNT and CDR2 is YENEEA. V lost 3 bases to trimming and J lost 0 bases, with 12 bases between them. The CDR3 has 16 amino acids. The CDR3 DNA reads as TGTGCCAGCAGCTTCGGCGGGGTGAGCTCCTACAATGAGCAGTTCTTC. This gives the protein CASSFGGVSSYNEQFF.

The gene calls are TRBV19 and TRBJ1-1; perhaps TRBD1 as D (5 bases). V was clipped by 3 bases and J by 0 bases, with 11 bases between them. The germline CDR1 and CDR2 sequences are LNHDA and SQIVND (reference sequence). CDR3 length equals 15 residues. The DNA for the CDR3 is TGTGCCAGTAGTATTCCGTGGGGCCTGAACACTGAAGCTTTCTTT. Its protein product is CASSIPWGLNTEAFF.

The chain carries TRBV2 and TRBJ1-5, with D perhaps matching TRBD1 (5 bases). Between the trimmed V and J ends, which lost 6 bases and 1 base, there was a span of 16 bases. The CDR3 is 16 amino acids. Germline V gene data show CDR1 as SNHLY and CDR2 as FYNNEI. The CDR3 here is CASRHQTVGSNQPQHF. The DNA of the CDR3 is TGTGCCAGCAGACACCAGACAGTAGGAAGCAATCAGCCCCAGCATTTT.

CDR3 bases: TGTGCCAGCAGCCCCCCCGGACTAGCGCCAGCCTACAATGAGCAGTTCTTC. As protein: CASSPPGLAPAYNEQFF. The chain has TRBV7-2 and TRBJ2-1, with 9 nucleotides matching TRBD2. V lost 5 bases, J lost 2 bases, and 10 bases stayed unmatched. From germline, CDR1 is SGHTA and CDR2 FQGNSA. The CDR3 consists of 17 residues.

The gene calls are TRBV2 and TRBJ2-3; the D gene is possibly TRBD2 (6 bases). The CDR3 consists of 14 residues. V shed 9 bases and J shed 5 bases, with 18 bases lying between them. CDR1 and CDR2 from the germline V gene are SNHLY and FYNNEI. This CDR3 is CARSGGRKGDTQYF. The CDR3 nucleotides are TGTGCCAGATCAGGAGGGCGCAAAGGAGATACGCAGTATTTT.

V gene TRBV10-3 combines with J gene TRBJ2-7; 12 positions agree with TRBD2. The junction had 1 base not matched to a gene; V was cut back by 10 bases and J by 3 bases. The CDR3 spans 12 residues. Germline V gene lookup returns CDR1 ENHRY and CDR2 SYGVKD. CDR3 sequence: CATLAGGYEQYF. The CDR3 DNA reads as TGTGCCACACTAGCGGGAGGCTACGAGCAGTACTTC.

This chain joins TRBV7-3 and TRBJ2-1; TRBD2 is a possible D gene (6 bases). Germline V CDR1 and CDR2: SGHTA, FQGTGA. Trimming removed 6 bases from V and 5 bases from J, with 17 bases in between. This CDR3 has 15 residues. The CDR3 protein is CASSWDSRWDNEQFF. The CDR3 region has the DNA TGTGCCAGCAGTTGGGACTCCCGTTGGGACAATGAGCAGTTCTTC.

The chain combines TRBV6-6 with TRBJ1-1; perhaps TRBD1 as D (6 bases). The CDR3 extends over 16 amino acids. Germline V lookup: CDR1 MNHNY, CDR2 SVGAGI (reference sequence). Between the trimmed V and J ends, which lost 5 bases and 3 bases, there was a span of 19 bases. CDR3 DNA: TGTGCCAGCAGTACACACAGGGTGCTCGGACACACTGAAGCTTTCTTT. Amino acid sequence: CASSTHRVLGHTEAFF.

The chain has TRBV7-9 and TRBJ2-5; TRBD1 agrees at 7 bases. From germline, CDR1 is SEHNR and CDR2 FQNEAQ (reference sequence). Losses at the gene ends were 4 bases for V and 2 bases for J; bases not matched to a gene: 4. The CDR3 is 14 residues long. CDR3 DNA: TGTGCCAGCAGCTACCCGGGACAGCAAGAGACCCAGTACTTC. Translating gives CASSYPGQQETQYF.

A single count supports this clone. The rearrangement joins TRBV28 to TRBJ2-7; D is possibly TRBD1 (5 bases). The CDR3 length is 15 residues. Germline V gene data show CDR1 as MDHEN and CDR2 as SYDVKM. V gave up 2 bases and J gave up 0 bases, with 11 bases separating them. The CDR3 DNA sequence: TGTGCCAGCAGTTTAGCCTGGCAGGGCTCCTACGAGCAGTACTTC. It yields the protein CASSLAWQGSYEQYF.

The chain employs TRBV5-5 and TRBJ1-3; unclear D gene. Trimming removed 0 bases from V and 3 bases from J, with 10 bases in between. CDR1 SGHKS and CDR2 YYEKEE come from the germline V gene (reference sequence). This CDR3 has 15 amino acids. CDR3 bases: TGTGCCAGCAGCTTGGACAGTCTCCTTGGAAACACCATATATTTT. Amino acid sequence: CASSLDSLLGNTIYF.

This chain links TRBV5-8 with TRBJ2-3, with TRBD2 as a possible D gene (5 bases). Germline lookup yields CDR1 SGHTS and CDR2 YDEGEE. V lost 0 bases and J lost 4, with 12 bases in between. The length of the CDR3 is 15 residues. The CDR3 is CASSLGGIGADTQYF. Here the CDR3 DNA reads TGTGCCAGCAGCTTGGGAGGGATCGGTGCAGATACGCAGTATTTT.

J is TRBJ2-7 and V is TRBV15, with TRBD2 as a possible D gene (6 bases). V lost 3 bases, J lost 3 bases, and 15 bases lay in between. CDR3 size: 15 residues. Germline V lookup: CDR1 LNHNV, CDR2 YYDKDF (reference sequence). CDR3 sequence: CATSRLEGSDYEQYF. The DNA for the CDR3 is TGTGCCACCAGCAGGTTGGAGGGGTCAGACTACGAGCAGTACTTC.

This clone was recorded once. The chain employs TRBV7-3 and TRBJ2-6; D unclear. Trimming took 4 bases from V and 0 from J, leaving 7 bases between them. Germline values: CDR1 SGHTA, CDR2 FQGTGA. The CDR3 contains 15 residues. CDR3 DNA sequence: TGTGCCAGCAGCTCTAGTAGCTCTGGGGCCAACGTCCTGACTTTC. Translating it yields CASSSSSSGANVLTF.

The chain recombines TRBV10-3 with TRBJ2-2; weak D call: TRBD2 (6 bases). The germline V gene has CDR1 ENHRY and CDR2 SYGVKD. CDR3 size: 15 residues. The V gene lost 5 bases and the J gene lost 6 bases, with 16 bases spanning the gap. CDR3 DNA: TGTGCCATCAGTAGGACTATGAACGACGCCGGGGAGCTGTTTTTT. This sequence encodes CAISRTMNDAGELFF.

The V call is TRBV18, the J call TRBJ1-2; D possibly corresponds to TRBD1 (6 bases). V shed 10 bases and J shed 6 bases, with 21 bases lying between them. This CDR3 has 14 residues. Germline V lookup: CDR1 KGHSH, CDR2 LQKENI. The CDR3: CATPSEGVVNGYTF. The CDR3 DNA is TGTGCCACCCCCAGCGAGGGGGTAGTGAATGGCTACACCTTC. Full variable domain (outside the CDR3, taken from reference TRBV18 and TRBJ1-2): NAGVMQNPRHLVRRRGQEARLRCSPMKGHSHVYWYRQLPEEGLKFMVYLQKENIIDESGMPKERFSAEFPKEGPSILRIQQVVRGDSAAYFCATPSEGVVNGYTFGSGTRLTVV.

The chain combines TRBV28 with TRBJ1-6, with D possibly matching TRBD1 (5 bases). This CDR3 region has 14 residues. V was cut by 5 bases and J by 7 bases, with 12 bases left in between. Germline V gene lookup returns CDR1 MDHEN and CDR2 SYDVKM. CDR3 nucleotides: TGTGCCAGCAGTCCCTCAGGGTACAATTCACCCCTCCACTTT. Its translation: CASSPSGYNSPLHF.

The chain links TRBV19 to TRBJ2-7, with D possibly TRBD2 on 7 matching bases. Deletions cut 4 bases from V and 5 bases from J, with 24 bases between. The CDR3 is made up of 17 amino acids. Germline values: CDR1 LNHDA, CDR2 SQIVND (reference sequence). Written as DNA, the CDR3 is TGTGCCAGTAGTAAGGCCCCCGCCGGGACGGGGGGCCACGAGCAGTACTTC. Its translation: CASSKAPAGTGGHEQYF. Drawing the rest from reference TRBV19 and TRBJ2-7, the complete variable domain is DGGITQSPKYLFRKEGQNVTLSCEQNLNHDAMYWYRQDPGQGLRLIYYSQIVNDFQKGDIAEGYSVSREKKESFPLTVTSAQKNPTAFYLCASSKAPAGTGGHEQYFGPGTRLTVT.

The V and J genes are TRBV25-1 and TRBJ2-6; the match to TRBD1 covers 7 bases. The V gene's germline CDR1 is MGHDK and CDR2 SYGVNS. The CDR3 contains 18 residues. V lost 6 bases to trimming and J lost 0 bases; unmatched junction nucleotides: 11. CDR3 protein: CASSSPTGDGSGANVLTF. In nucleotides, the CDR3 is TGTGCCAGCAGCTCCCCTACAGGGGATGGCTCTGGGGCCAACGTCCTGACTTTC.